One sample yielded the 8 T cell receptor beta chains listed below, sequenced in a study of shared clonotypes between healthy human individuals. CD45RO negativity and positive selection for CCR7 defined naive CD8 cells, a population that excluded terminally differentiated effector memory CD45RA+ cells. This table comes from immunoSEQ multiplex PCR, and its TCRdb copy is limited to in-frame clones, with some not included. The data show nearly 2 million clones, with about 95% seen just once and more than 0.9% held by the top ten. The specimen sequenced was naive CD8+ T cells sorted from blood. The receptor source for this set is a man between 18 and 29 years old in good health.

The CDR3 nucleotides read TGTGCCAGCAGCTTAGCGCTGGGGTCAGTGAACACTGAAGCTTTCTTT. It is translated as CASSLALGSVNTEAFF. The chain uses TRBV7-9 and TRBJ1-1; the D is unclear. V dropped 0 bases and J dropped 0 bases, with 11 bases sitting between them. Germline assignment: CDR1 SEHNR and CDR2 FQNEAQ (reference sequence). CDR3 length equals 16 residues.

The chain uses TRBV11-2 and TRBJ2-5; no reliable D call. V was clipped by 1 base and J by 5 bases, with 11 bases between them. Germline lookup yields CDR1 SGHAT and CDR2 FQNNGV. The CDR3 length is 14 residues. In DNA form, the CDR3 reads TGTGCCAGCAGCTTAGTGGGGATTGGGGAGACCCAGTACTTC. Amino acid sequence: CASSLVGIGETQYF.

The chain combines TRBV5-1 with TRBJ2-1, with D unresolved. The germline CDR1 and CDR2 sequences are SGHRS and YFSETQ. This CDR3 spans 15 amino acids. Trimming took 0 bases from V and 0 from J, leaving 7 bases between them. The CDR3 DNA sequence: TGCGCCAGCAGCTTGGGCAGTAGCTCCTACAATGAGCAGTTCTTC. Protein sequence: CASSLGSSSYNEQFF.

This sequence joins TRBV11-2 and TRBJ2-7; TRBD1 aligns across 7 bases. The CDR3 sequence is 14 residues long. From germline, CDR1 is SGHAT and CDR2 FQNNGV. J gave up 0 bases and V 5 bases, and 4 bases lay outside the gene matches. The CDR3 bases are TGTGCCAGCAGCGTGACAGGGAGCTCCTACGAGCAGTACTTC. Its translation is CASSVTGSSYEQYF.

The rearrangement uses TRBV13 and TRBJ2-3, with D perhaps matching TRBD1 (9 bases). V gave up 4 bases and J gave up 2 bases, with 22 bases separating them. The CDR3 loop spans 18 amino acids. CDR1 and CDR2 from the germline V gene are PRHDT and FYEKMQ (reference sequence). CDR3 coding DNA: TGTGCCAGCAGCTCTACGGGACAGGGCGGGGGGTTCACAGATACGCAGTATTTT. Residues: CASSSTGQGGGFTDTQYF.

This clone is a singleton in its sample. V and J are TRBV13 and TRBJ2-5; 7 positions agree with TRBD2. Germline trimming cut 5 bases from V and 1 base from J; bases unmatched to any gene: 7. Germline CDR1 reads PRHDT; CDR2 reads FYEKMQ (reference sequence). This CDR3 is built from 15 residues. Written as DNA, the CDR3 is TGTGCCAGCAGCGGGTCGGGAGGTCCCCAAGAGACCCAGTACTTC. It is translated as CASSGSGGPQETQYF.

Note on this clone: Other nucleotide sequences in the sample specify the same CDR3. V is TRBV6-5 and J is TRBJ2-7, with 9 positions matching TRBD1. Germline CDR1 reads MNHEY; CDR2 reads SVGAGI. Germline trimming cut 5 bases from V and 2 bases from J; bases unmatched to any gene: 4. The CDR3 length is 14 residues. The CDR3 DNA sequence: TGTGCCAGCAGTCTGGGACAGGGTGCCTACGAGCAGTACTTC. This encodes CASSLGQGAYEQYF.

This chain uses TRBV5-1 with TRBJ2-3; D uncertain. The CDR3 runs 14 residues. In germline, CDR1 is SGHRS, CDR2 YFSETQ. The germline V and J ends were trimmed by 1 base and 2 bases, with 8 bases remaining between them. The CDR3 loop is CASSLIENTDTQYF. Here the CDR3 DNA reads TGCGCCAGCAGCTTGATTGAGAACACAGATACGCAGTATTTT.